A selection of T cell receptor beta chains follows, all from one sample in a study of Tregs in tolerant kidney transplant recipients. TCRdb's table, derived via immunoSEQ multiplex PCR, lists solely in-frame clones and lacks some. Here the sample spans tens of thousands of clones, 80% to 95% being singletons. The material sequenced was CD4+ T cells from blood (PBMCs), taken 12 months after the transplant. Receptors were obtained from a human patient who received a combined kidney and bone marrow transplant. Some T cells may possibly be graft donor cells. Each CDR3 is given with its conserved first and last residue. Fields, in order: J gene, clone size, D gene, V gene, CDR3 DNA, CDR3 protein. A D gene is named only where the DNA matches it firmly. Clone size, where shown, is once, few, many, or a class for clones that have expanded.

TRBJ2-2,-,-,TRBV5-1,TGCGCCAGCAGCCCCGTCCCCGGGGAGCTGTTTTTT,CASSPVPGELFF
TRBJ2-2,-,TRBD1,TRBV7-8,TGTGCCAGCAGCCCGATCAGGGGGAATACCGGGGAGCTGTTTTTT,CASSPIRGNTGELFF
TRBJ2-1,-,TRBD2,TRBV4-2,TGTGCCAGCAGCCAAGACGCGGGGCGGGGGGCAGGGTACAATGAGCAGTTCTTC,CASSQDAGRGAGYNEQFF
TRBJ2-7,-,TRBD2,TRBV7-2,TGTGCCAGCAGCCATCGGACTAGCGGGAGGCCCCCCTCCTACGAGCAGTACTTC,CASSHRTSGRPPSYEQYF
TRBJ1-1,once,TRBD1,TRBV19,TGTGCCAGTAGTCTGACAGGGGCAAAAAACACTGAAGCTTTCTTT,CASSLTGAKNTEAFF
TRBJ2-7,-,-,TRBV5-1,TGCGCCAGCAGCTTTCCAGAAAGCTCCTACGAGCAGTACTTC,CASSFPESSYEQYF
TRBJ1-4,few,-,TRBV10-3,TGTGCCATCAGCGTTACCGGGACTGTAAATGAAAAACTGTTTTTT,CAISVTGTVNEKLFF
TRBJ2-7,-,TRBD2,TRBV7-2,TGTGCCAGCAGCTTATCCGGACTAGTTTCCTACGAGCAGTACTTC,CASSLSGLVSYEQYF
TRBJ2-6,once,-,TRBV6-5,TGTGCCAGCAAACTCTCTGGGGCCAACGTCCTGACTTTC,CASKLSGANVLTF
TRBJ2-3,-,-,TRBV7-3,TGTGCCAGCAGCATATTCGGGGCAGATACGCAGTATTTT,CASSIFGADTQYF
TRBJ2-3,-,TRBD1,TRBV7-2,TGTGCCAGCAGCCCTGACAGGGGAGATACGCAGTATTTT,CASSPDRGDTQYF
TRBJ1-4,-,-,TRBV5-5,TGTGCCAGCAGCCTGGCGGTTGCTTTAACTAATGAAAAACTGTTTTTT,CASSLAVALTNEKLFF
TRBJ2-3,-,-,TRBV7-9,TGTGCCAGCACTATGTATGATACGCAGTATTTT,CASTMYDTQYF
TRBJ2-2,-,TRBD1,TRBV6-1,TGTGCCAGCAGAGGGACAGGGGAGGGTACCGGGGAGCTGTTTTTT,CASRGTGEGTGELFF
TRBJ2-5,-,TRBD2,TRBV4-2,TGTGCCAGCAGCCAAGACCGACTAGCGGGAGTCATGAAGACCCAGTACTTC,CASSQDRLAGVMKTQYF
TRBJ2-3,-,TRBD2,TRBV5-1,TGCGCCAGCAGCTTGGCGGGGACTAGCGGGCTCGCAGATACGCAGTATTTT,CASSLAGTSGLADTQYF
TRBJ2-7,once,-,TRBV7-5,TGTGTCAGAAGCTTAATCCCGGGACTAGCGGGGGCCCCCGTCTTAGAACGTTACGAGCAGTACTTC,CVRSLIPGLAGAPVLERYEQYF
TRBJ2-3,-,TRBD2,TRBV18,TGTGCCAGCTCACCACTAACTAGCGGGGGGACTGGAGATACGCAGTATTTT,CASSPLTSGGTGDTQYF
TRBJ2-1,once,TRBD2,TRBV15,TGTGCCACCAGCAGAGATCTTAGGCGGGGGGGCTACAATGAGCAGTTCTTC,CATSRDLRRGGYNEQFF
TRBJ1-2,-,-,TRBV12-2,TGTGCAAGTCGCTTAGCGGCAGGGGTTAACTATGGCTACACCTTC,CASRLAAGVNYGYTF
TRBJ2-5,-,TRBD1,TRBV9,TGTGCCAGCAGCACCGGGACAGGAGAAGAGACCCAGTACTTC,CASSTGTGEETQYF
TRBJ2-1,once,TRBD1,TRBV5-1,TGCGCCAGCAGCTTGGAAGGTGTGACAGGGAGCTCCTACAATGAGCAGTTCTTC,CASSLEGVTGSSYNEQFF
TRBJ2-3,-,-,TRBV19,TGTGCCAGTAGTATTCGTCGGTTTTCCACAGATACGCAGTATTTT,CASSIRRFSTDTQYF
TRBJ1-3,-,TRBD1,TRBV11-3,TGTGCCAGCAGCGGGGACAGGGCCCTCTCTGGAAACACCATATATTTT,CASSGDRALSGNTIYF
TRBJ2-5,-,-,TRBV4-1,TGCGCCAGCAGCCAAGATCGGGGTGTGGAAGAGACCCAGTACTTC,CASSQDRGVEETQYF
TRBJ2-7,-,-,TRBV13,TGTGCCAGCAGCCCAACAAGATATTCCTACGAGCAGTACTTC,CASSPTRYSYEQYF
TRBJ1-3,-,-,TRBV29-1,TGCAGCGTTACAACAGGGTTTCCGAACACCATATATTTT,CSVTTGFPNTIYF
TRBJ1-3,-,-,TRBV7-2,TGTGCCAGCAGCTTAGAATGGCGGGGCAGAAACACCATATATTTT,CASSLEWRGRNTIYF
TRBJ1-5,-,-,TRBV12-5,TGTGCTAGTGGTTCGTCAGGTTCCCAGCCCCAGCATTTT,CASGSSGSQPQHF
TRBJ2-1,-,TRBD1,TRBV5-4,TGTGCCAGCAGAGGACAGGGATCCTACAATGAGCAGTTCTTC,CASRGQGSYNEQFF
TRBJ2-1,-,-,TRBV4-3,TGCGCCAGCATCTGTATCCGCCGGGGGGCGTACAATGAGCAGTTCTTC,CASICIRRGAYNEQFF
TRBJ1-4,-,-,TRBV4-1,TGCGCCAGCAGCCAAGATAGGGGACTTAATGAAAAACTGTTTTTT,CASSQDRGLNEKLFF
TRBJ2-2,-,-,TRBV4-3,TGCGCCAGCAGCCAAGTCCGGGACAAATACACCGGGGAGCTGTTTTTT,CASSQVRDKYTGELFF
TRBJ1-1,-,-,TRBV11-2,TGTGCCAGCAGCTCCCCAATGGGGAGGTCGGTTGCTTTCTTT,CASSSPMGRSVAFF
TRBJ2-7,-,-,TRBV7-9,TGTGCCAGCAGCTTAACGGGAGTGATATACGAGCAGTACTTC,CASSLTGVIYEQYF
TRBJ1-1,-,TRBD1,TRBV6-6,TGTGCCAGCAGTTTGGGGACAGGGGTTGAGGCCACTGAAGCTTTCTTT,CASSLGTGVEATEAFF
TRBJ2-1,-,-,TRBV28,TGTGCCAGCAGCCCAGCCTCCGGGACTGTTAATGAGCAGTTCTTC,CASSPASGTVNEQFF
TRBJ1-1,-,-,TRBV4-1,TGCGCCAGCAGCCAAGGGGTTCGGGGTGGTACTGAAGCTTTCTTT,CASSQGVRGGTEAFF